This T cell receptor beta chain was identified during a study of PD-L1 blockade in urothelial cancer. Across the study: Patients took up atezolizumab around 2014 at 1,200 mg intravenously every 3 weeks. T cells were recovered from blood samples at a median of approximately 150,000.

Noted time point: pretreatment peripheral blood. With regard to this clone: Its antigen remains unidentified.

V dropped 4 bases and J dropped 1; count of bases not matched to a gene: 6. CDR1 is SEHNR and CDR2 is FQNEAQ in the germline V gene (reference sequence). CDR3 length equals 16 residues. Regarding the study as a whole: Below-median blood TCR clonality before treatment forecast better survival.

Synthetic templates analogous to TCR were spiked into all PCRs individually. TCRdb keeps only in-frame clones here, not all; method: immunoSEQ multiplex PCR. The repertoire has roughly 130,000 clones, approximately 84% of them found once; the top ten carry 3.2%. The sequence came from a man aged 50 to 60 with urothelial cancer. The sample here was PBMCs, taken around atezolizumab (anti-PD-L1) treatment. This chain links TRBV7-9 with TRBJ2-3; TRBD1 aligns across 9 bases. DNA of the CDR3: TGTGCCAGCAGCTACGTGGACAGGGGAGGCACAGATACGCAGTATTTT. Amino acids: CASSYVDRGGTDTQYF.